One sample yielded the 3 T cell receptor beta chains listed below, sequenced in a study of tumor-infiltrating lymphocytes in oesophageal squamous cell carcinoma. Each CDR3 protein is one row after TCRdb ran MiXCR on the PCR reads. This sample yields some 15,000 distinct CDR3 sequences, of which roughly 47% are seen a single time; approximately 46% belongs to the top ten. Sequenced: blood. Source of these receptors: a male donor with esophageal squamous cell carcinoma.

The genes are TRBV11-3 and TRBJ2-3, with D perhaps TRBD1 (5 bases). The tail of the sequence fits TRBJ2-7 better, so the J call may be wrong. Germline V gene sequence: CDR1 SGHNT, CDR2 YENEEA. This CDR3 comprises 15 residues. CDR3 loop: CASSLEAGFPLEQYF. In DNA, the CDR3 is TGTGCCAGCAGCTTAGAGGCAGGGTTCCCCCTCGAGCAGTACTTC.

The chain uses TRBV5-1 and TRBJ2-1; the D gene is possibly TRBD1 (6 bases). The J call may be faulty, since TRBJ2-7 better matches the DNA end. CDR3 length: 14 amino acids. Germline CDR1 reads SGHRS; CDR2 reads YFSETQ. In DNA, the CDR3 is TGCGCCAGCCGTCCCCAGACAGGAACCTACGAGCAGTACTTC. Its translation: CASRPQTGTYEQYF.

This clonotype was picked up one time. The chain carries TRBV7-8 and TRBJ2-4; 9 nucleotides match TRBD1. The J call may be in error: the DNA end matches TRBJ2-5 better. The CDR3 has 13 amino acids. Germline V CDR1 and CDR2: SGHVS, FQNEAQ. CDR3: CASSPDRGETQYF. The CDR3 coding sequence is TGTGCCAGCAGCCCGGACAGGGGAGAGACCCAGTACTTC.